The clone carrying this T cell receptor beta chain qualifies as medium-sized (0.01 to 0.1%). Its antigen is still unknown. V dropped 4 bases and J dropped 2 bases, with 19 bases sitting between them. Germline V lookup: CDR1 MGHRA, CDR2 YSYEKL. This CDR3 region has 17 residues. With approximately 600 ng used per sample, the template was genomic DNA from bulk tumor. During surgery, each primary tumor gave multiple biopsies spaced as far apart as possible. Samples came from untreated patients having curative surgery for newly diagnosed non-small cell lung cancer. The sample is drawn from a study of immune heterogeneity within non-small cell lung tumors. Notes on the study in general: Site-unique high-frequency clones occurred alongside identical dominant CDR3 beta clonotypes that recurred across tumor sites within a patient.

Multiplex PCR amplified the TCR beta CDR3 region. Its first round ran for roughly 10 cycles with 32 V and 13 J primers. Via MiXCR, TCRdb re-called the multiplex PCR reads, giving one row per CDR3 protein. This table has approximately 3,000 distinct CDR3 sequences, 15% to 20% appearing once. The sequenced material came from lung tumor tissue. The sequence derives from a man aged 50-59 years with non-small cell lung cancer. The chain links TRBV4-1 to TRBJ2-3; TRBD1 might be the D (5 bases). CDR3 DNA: TGCGCCAGCAGCCGCCTACCTCGGACACGAAACACAGATACGCAGTATTTT. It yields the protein CASSRLPRTRNTDTQYF.